The entry below gives a single T cell receptor beta chain sequence along with its context. No antigen is known for it. Time point specified: cycle 4 day 1 (C4D1), after 6 weeks of nivolumab. Each of the patients experienced relapse following autologous stem cell transplantation, and their brentuximab vedotin exposure differed. Germline-derived CDR1 and CDR2 are LNHDA and SQIVND (reference sequence). V was pared by 4 bases and J by 2 bases, with 18 bases between. The CDR3 runs to 17 residues. Libraries were prepared by immunoSEQ multiplex PCR; TCRdb keeps only in-frame clonotypes and omits some of them. The data hold 12,000 to 15,000 clones, with more than 80% observed a single time. This specimen comes from a study of PD-1 blockade in classical Hodgkin lymphoma. Study background: Patients received nivolumab 3 mg/kg intravenously every 2 weeks.

Study findings and constraints: Whoever responded completely had baseline diversity much like that seen in newly diagnosed patients. Reported findings placed baseline TCR diversity lower in newly diagnosed patients (compared with healthy donors). It was CD4+ TCR diversity, not CD8+, that rose significantly by C4D1.

The chain joins TRBV19 to TRBJ1-5, with D maybe TRBD1 (5 bases). The clonotype comes from a human donor with classical Hodgkin lymphoma. Material: peripheral blood mononuclear cells (PBMCs), obtained before the fourth cycle of nivolumab. The CDR3 DNA sequence: TGTGCCAGTAGTACCAGCATGCAGGGTGGAGGCAATCAGCCCCAGCATTTT. Encoded protein: CASSTSMQGGGNQPQHF. The variable domain in full, completed from reference TRBV19 and TRBJ1-5, reads DGGITQSPKYLFRKEGQNVTLSCEQNLNHDAMYWYRQDPGQGLRLIYYSQIVNDFQKGDIAEGYSVSREKKESFPLTVTSAQKNPTAFYLCASSTSMQGGGNQPQHFGDGTRLSIL.